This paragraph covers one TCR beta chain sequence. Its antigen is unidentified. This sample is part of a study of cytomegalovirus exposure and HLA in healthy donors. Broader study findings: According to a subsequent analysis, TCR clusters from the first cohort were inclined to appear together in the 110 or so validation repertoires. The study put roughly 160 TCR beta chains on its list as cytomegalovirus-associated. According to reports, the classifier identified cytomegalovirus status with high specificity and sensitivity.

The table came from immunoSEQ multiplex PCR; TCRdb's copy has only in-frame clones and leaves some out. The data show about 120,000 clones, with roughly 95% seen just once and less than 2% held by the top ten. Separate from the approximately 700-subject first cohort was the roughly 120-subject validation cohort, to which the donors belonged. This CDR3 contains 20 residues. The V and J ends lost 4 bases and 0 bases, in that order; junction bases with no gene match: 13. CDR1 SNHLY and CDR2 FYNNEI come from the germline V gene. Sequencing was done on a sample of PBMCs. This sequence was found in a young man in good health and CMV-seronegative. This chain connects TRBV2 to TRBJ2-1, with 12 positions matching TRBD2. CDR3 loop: CASSVYPIGLAGPSYNEQFF. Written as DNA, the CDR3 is TGTGCCAGCAGTGTATATCCCATTGGACTAGCGGGACCCTCCTACAATGAGCAGTTCTTC.